One sample yielded the 26 T cell receptor beta chains listed below, sequenced in a study of blood T cell repertoires in COVID-19. Only in-frame clones appear in the TCRdb table, and some are missing; sequencing was by immunoSEQ multiplex PCR. This sample has roughly 160,000 clones, with approximately 90% found just once. What was sequenced was peripheral blood. The receptors derive from a man younger than 35 with COVID-19, enrolled during active disease.

The chain combines TRBV7-2 with TRBJ2-7; D possibly corresponds to TRBD2 (6 bases). Per germline, CDR1 SGHTA and CDR2 FQGNSA. This CDR3 has 14 amino acids. V lost 8 bases and J lost 2, with 16 bases in between. This chain's CDR3 is CASAPGGDAYEQYF. The CDR3 nucleotides read TGTGCCAGCGCCCCCGGGGGTGATGCCTACGAGCAGTACTTC.

V is TRBV10-1 and J is TRBJ2-1; 7 bases match TRBD2. Losses at the gene ends were 3 bases for V and 7 bases for J; bases not matched to a gene: 9. This CDR3 has 15 residues. CDR1 is WNHNN and CDR2 is SYGVQD in the germline V gene (reference sequence). The CDR3 coding sequence is TGCGCCAGCAGTGAAAGAGGGCGGGAGCGGAATGAGCAGTTCTTC. It translates to CASSERGRERNEQFF.

The chain joins TRBV7-2 to TRBJ2-1; a possible D gene is TRBD1 (6 bases). Trimming stripped 7 bases from V and 4 bases from J, with 14 bases between. The CDR3 is 14 residues long. CDR1 and CDR2 (germline): SGHTA, FQGNSA. For the CDR3, the DNA is TGTGCCAGCATCCCCTCGACAGGTTACAATGAGCAGTTCTTC. Translation gives CASIPSTGYNEQFF.

The genes are TRBV7-8 and TRBJ2-1, with 8 bases fitting TRBD1. J lost 8 bases, V lost 0 bases, and 9 bases had no gene match. The V gene's germline CDR1 is SGHVS and CDR2 FQNEAQ. This CDR3 has 16 residues. This chain's CDR3 is CASSLAGGQVYHEQFF. Here the CDR3 DNA reads TGTGCCAGCAGCTTAGCGGGGGGACAGGTATACCATGAGCAGTTCTTC.

On this clone: Relative to the germline gene, one junction end is altered; a read error may explain this. The chain carries TRBV28 and TRBJ1-4, with D perhaps TRBD1 (5 bases). From germline, CDR1 is MDHEN and CDR2 SYDVKM. The CDR3 spans 15 residues. This CDR3 reads CASSFDSTTNEKLLF. CDR3 sequence (DNA): TGTGCCAGCAGTTTCGACAGCACAACTAATGAAAAACTGCTTTTT.

The chain links TRBV30 to TRBJ2-1; 11 bases match TRBD2. This CDR3 contains 17 residues. Per the germline V gene, CDR1 is GTSNPN and CDR2 is SVGIG (reference sequence). With V trimmed by 5 bases and J by 0 bases, 9 bases remained unmatched. CDR3 sequence (DNA): TGTGCCTGGGGACGGACTAGCGGGCCCACCTCCTACAATGAGCAGTTCTTC. Protein sequence: CAWGRTSGPTSYNEQFF.

V and J are TRBV5-4 and TRBJ2-7, with 12 nucleotides matching TRBD2. V was pared by 2 bases and J by 7 bases, with 7 bases of the junction left unmatched. CDR1 is SGHNT, CDR2 YYREEE, per germline (reference sequence). The length of the CDR3 is 15 residues. CDR3 DNA: TGTGCCAGCAGCTTAAGTCTAGCGGGAGGGCGTGAGCAGTACTTC. Residues: CASSLSLAGGREQYF.

The chain has TRBV7-2 and TRBJ2-1; D is unresolved. This CDR3 region has 19 residues. Between the trimmed V and J ends, which lost 3 bases and 5 bases, there was a span of 26 bases. Germline values: CDR1 SGHTA, CDR2 FQGNSA. CDR3 in DNA: TGTGCCAGCAGCTTCCATGTACGGCGGCGTCGGCAGATCAACAATGAGCAGTTCTTC. Its protein is CASSFHVRRRRQINNEQFF.

The gene calls are TRBV9 and TRBJ1-1; D is ambiguous. Germline V CDR1 and CDR2: SGDLS, YYNGEE. Trimming left V 0 bases short and J 3 bases short, with 6 bases between. This CDR3 comprises 13 residues. CDR3 in DNA: TGTGCCAGCAGCGTAGGGCGGTACACTGAAGCTTTCTTT. As protein: CASSVGRYTEAFF. The variable domain in full, with the rest retrieved from reference TRBV9 and TRBJ1-1, is DSGVTQTPKHLITATGQRVTLRCSPRSGDLSVYWYQQSLDQGLQFLIQYYNGEERAKGNILERFSAQQFPDLHSELNLSSLELGDSALYFCASSVGRYTEAFFGQGTRLTVV.

This chain uses TRBV7-9 with TRBJ1-1; 8 bases are a match to TRBD1. The length of the CDR3 is 16 residues. Germline V gene lookup returns CDR1 SEHNR and CDR2 FQNEAQ (reference sequence). The J segment lost 4 bases and the V segment lost 5 bases, leaving 12 bases of the junction unmatched. The DNA for the CDR3 is TGTGCCAGCAGCCCGTCTTCAGGGGGCGCGGGCACTGAAGCTTTCTTT. Translation: CASSPSSGGAGTEAFF. The variable domain in full, completed from reference TRBV7-9 and TRBJ1-1, reads DTGVSQNPRHKITKRGQNVTFRCDPISEHNRLYWYRQTLGQGPEFLTYFQNEAQLEKSRLLSDRFSAERPKGSFSTLEIQRTEQGDSAMYLCASSPSSGGAGTEAFFGQGTRLTVV.

The J gene is TRBJ2-1, the V gene TRBV11-3; 10 bases are shared with TRBD2. The CDR3 totals 15 residues. Germline loops: CDR1 SGHNT, CDR2 YENEEA. The ends lost 5 bases at V and 4 bases at J; junction bases unmatched: 5. CDR3 residues: CASSLTSGTYNEQFF. The CDR3 region has the DNA TGTGCCAGCAGCCTTACTAGCGGGACATACAATGAGCAGTTCTTC.

This clone has just one count. The chain carries TRBV28 and TRBJ1-2; D gene unclear. V shed 2 bases and J shed 8 bases, with 3 bases lying between them. The CDR3 sequence is 10 residues long. Germline V gene lookup returns CDR1 MDHEN and CDR2 SYDVKM. The CDR3 DNA follows: TGTGCCAGCAGTTTACAGGGCTACACCTTC. Translation: CASSLQGYTF.

This clone occurred once. The rearrangement joins TRBV15 to TRBJ2-1, with D possibly matching TRBD2 (6 bases). Germline assignment: CDR1 LNHNV and CDR2 YYDKDF (reference sequence). Trimming stripped 5 bases from V and 10 bases from J, with 24 bases between. The CDR3 has 16 residues. The CDR3 bases are TGTGCCACCAGCCGCCAGCACGGGACTCGCTATGTAGAGCAGTTCTTC. It translates to CATSRQHGTRYVEQFF.

The CDR3 spells CAWSVWGQANYGYTF. The CDR3 DNA reads as TGTGCCTGGAGTGTATGGGGACAGGCGAACTATGGCTACACCTTC. The chain uses TRBV30 and TRBJ1-2, with 8 bases fitting TRBD1. From germline, CDR1 is GTSNPN and CDR2 SVGIG (reference sequence). There are 15 residues in the CDR3. Unmatched junction bases numbered 5, after V lost 0 bases and J lost 2 bases.

This clone was found a few times. The chain joins TRBV28 to TRBJ2-7; 10 bases are shared with TRBD1. Trimming removed 7 bases from V and 3 bases from J; junction bases left unmatched: 12. This CDR3 is built from 16 residues. Germline V gene data show CDR1 as MDHEN and CDR2 as SYDVKM. CDR3 region: CASIKLPGQGYYEQYF. As DNA, the CDR3 is TGTGCCAGCATCAAACTTCCGGGACAGGGGTACTACGAGCAGTACTTC.

The V and J genes are TRBV28 and TRBJ2-2; TRBD1 agrees at 8 bases. The J segment lost 7 bases and the V segment lost 2 bases, leaving 9 bases of the junction unmatched. CDR1 MDHEN and CDR2 SYDVKM come from the germline V gene. The CDR3 is 16 amino acids. The CDR3 DNA is TGTGCCAGCAGTTTAGGGGCAGGGGGCGGCGGCGGGGAGCTGTTTTTT. It translates to CASSLGAGGGGGELFF.

With respect to this clone: Compared with germline, one end of the junction differs, possibly owing to a read error. This rearrangement joins TRBV28 to TRBJ2-3; no definite D call. This CDR3 has 12 amino acids. Per germline, CDR1 MDHEN and CDR2 SYDVKM. The CDR3 sequence is CASSLYTDAQYF. CDR3 in DNA: TGTGCCAGCAGTTTGTACACAGATGCGCAGTATTTT.

This clone was recorded a few times. The rearrangement links TRBV5-8 to TRBJ2-7; 7 positions agree with TRBD2. V trimming: 0 bases; J trimming: 0 bases; junction bases outside the gene matches: 6. The V gene's germline CDR1 is SGHTS and CDR2 YDEGEE. The CDR3 is made up of 16 amino acids. The CDR3 sequence: CASSLVGSGDSYEQYF. The CDR3 nucleotides read TGTGCCAGCAGCTTGGTTGGGAGCGGGGACTCCTACGAGCAGTACTTC.

The gene calls are TRBV15 and TRBJ2-1, with D tentatively TRBD1 (5 bases). The CDR3 contains 16 residues. V shed 0 bases and J shed 1 base, with 10 bases lying between them. Germline CDR1 LNHNV, CDR2 YYDKDF (reference sequence). The CDR3 DNA reads as TGTGCCACCAGCAGAGATAGGGGTGGATCCTACAATGAGCAGTTCTTC. It specifies CATSRDRGGSYNEQFF.

V and J are TRBV29-1 and TRBJ1-2; D is undetermined. The V end lost 4 bases, the J end lost 4 bases, and 7 bases lay between the germline ends. Per the germline V gene, CDR1 is SQVTM and CDR2 is ANQGSEA. The CDR3 runs 11 residues. DNA of the CDR3: TGCAGCGTTGCGTCGGTCTATGGCTACACCTTC. This encodes CSVASVYGYTF.

This clone was observed a single time. The chain recombines TRBV19 with TRBJ1-1; the match to TRBD1 covers 9 bases. V dropped 3 bases and J dropped 5; count of bases not matched to a gene: 13. The CDR3 totals 17 residues. Germline assignment: CDR1 LNHDA and CDR2 SQIVND (reference sequence). CDR3 bases: TGTGCCAGTAGTATTAGCTCGGACAGGGGCCTGAGGACTGAAGCTTTCTTT. Its translation is CASSISSDRGLRTEAFF.

The chain recombines TRBV28 with TRBJ1-2; 9 positions match TRBD1. J gave up 8 bases and V 5 bases, and 9 bases lay outside the gene matches. This CDR3 region has 14 residues. Germline V CDR1 and CDR2: MDHEN, SYDVKM. The CDR3 DNA sequence: TGTGCCAGCAGTCTAAGAGGGACAGGGAAAGGCTACACCTTC. Amino acids: CASSLRGTGKGYTF.

This rearrangement joins TRBV7-2 to TRBJ2-7, with D possibly matching TRBD2 (7 bases). Trimming left V 4 bases short and J 4 bases short, with 14 bases between. Germline assignment: CDR1 SGHTA and CDR2 FQGNSA. This CDR3 contains 14 residues. CDR3 bases: TGTGCCAGCAGCTGGGGGGGGGCCAGTTACGAGCAGTACTTC. It specifies CASSWGGASYEQYF.

Points on this clone: At one end, the junction sequence differs from germline, possibly due to a read error. This sequence joins TRBV6-5 and TRBJ1-4; 7 nucleotides align to TRBD1. The germline gives CDR1 MNHEY, CDR2 SVGAGI. This CDR3 contains 15 residues. The CDR3 nucleotides are TGTGCCAGCAGTTACAAGGCAGGGGGAGATGAAAAACTGCTTTTT. Its protein product is CASSYKAGGDEKLLF.

A remark on this clone: One end of the junction is discordant with germline, which a read error may explain. The chain couples TRBV11-2 to TRBJ1-4; D is perhaps TRBD1 (6 bases). Germline CDR1 reads SGHAT; CDR2 reads FQNNGV. The length of the CDR3 is 15 residues. CDR3 sequence (DNA): TGTGCCAGCAGCCCGGGCACAGGGTCTAATGAAAAACTGCTTTTT. Translated: CASSPGTGSNEKLLF.

J is TRBJ1-2 and V is TRBV7-2; perhaps TRBD1 as D (6 bases). The V gene's germline CDR1 is SGHTA and CDR2 FQGNSA. The V end was cut by 0 bases, the J end by 1 base, with 12 bases between. The CDR3 runs to 16 residues. CDR3 bases: TGTGCCAGCAGCTTAGCGACAGGACAAGTTAACTATGGCTACACCTTC. Its translation is CASSLATGQVNYGYTF.